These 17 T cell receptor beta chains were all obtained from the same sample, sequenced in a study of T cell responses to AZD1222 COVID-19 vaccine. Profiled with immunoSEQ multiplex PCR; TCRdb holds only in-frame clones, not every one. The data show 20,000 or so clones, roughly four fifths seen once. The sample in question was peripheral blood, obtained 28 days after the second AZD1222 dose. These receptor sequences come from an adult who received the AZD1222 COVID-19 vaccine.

The CDR3 is CASSEESGAKTNEKLFF. CDR3 nucleotides: TGTGCCAGCAGCGAGGAATCAGGGGCTAAAACTAATGAAAAACTGTTTTTT. The chain employs TRBV7-9 and TRBJ1-4, with D perhaps TRBD1 (6 bases). V lost 5 bases and J lost 1, with 17 bases in between. This CDR3 is built from 17 residues. The V gene's germline CDR1 is SEHNR and CDR2 FQNEAQ (reference sequence).

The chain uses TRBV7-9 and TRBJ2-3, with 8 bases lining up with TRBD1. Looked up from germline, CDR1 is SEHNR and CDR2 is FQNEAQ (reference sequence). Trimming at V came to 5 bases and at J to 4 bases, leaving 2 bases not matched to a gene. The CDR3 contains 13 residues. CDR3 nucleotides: TGTGCCAGCAGCGCGACAGGGGCAGATACGCAGTATTTT. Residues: CASSATGADTQYF.

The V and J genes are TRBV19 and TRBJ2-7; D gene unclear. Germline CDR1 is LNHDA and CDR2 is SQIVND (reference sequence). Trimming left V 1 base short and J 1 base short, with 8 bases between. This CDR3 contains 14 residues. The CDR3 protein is CASSIGPGSYEQYF. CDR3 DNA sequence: TGTGCCAGTAGTATAGGACCGGGTTCCTACGAGCAGTACTTC.

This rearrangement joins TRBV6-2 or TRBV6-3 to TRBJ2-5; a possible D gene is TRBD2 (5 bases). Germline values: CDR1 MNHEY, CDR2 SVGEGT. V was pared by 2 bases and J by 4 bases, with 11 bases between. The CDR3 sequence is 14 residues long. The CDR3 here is CASSYRLNLETQYF. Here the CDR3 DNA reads TGTGCCAGCAGTTACCGACTAAATCTAGAGACCCAGTACTTC.

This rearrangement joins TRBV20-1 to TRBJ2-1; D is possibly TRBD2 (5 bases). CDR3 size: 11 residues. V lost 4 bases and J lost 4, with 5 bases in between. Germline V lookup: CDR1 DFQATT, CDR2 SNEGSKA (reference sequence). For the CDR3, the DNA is TGCAGTGCTACGGGGTACAATGAGCAGTTCTTC. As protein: CSATGYNEQFF.

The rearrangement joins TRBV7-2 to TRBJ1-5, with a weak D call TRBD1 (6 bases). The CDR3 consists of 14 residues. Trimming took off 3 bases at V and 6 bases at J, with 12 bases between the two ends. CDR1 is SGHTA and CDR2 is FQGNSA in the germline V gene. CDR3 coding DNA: TGTGCCAGCAGCTTGCACAGGGCGCCTCAGCCCCAGCATTTT. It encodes CASSLHRAPQPQHF.

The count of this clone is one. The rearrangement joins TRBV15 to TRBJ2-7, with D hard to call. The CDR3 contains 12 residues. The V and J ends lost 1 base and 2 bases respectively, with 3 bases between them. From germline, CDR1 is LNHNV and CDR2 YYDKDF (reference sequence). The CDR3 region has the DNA TGTGCCACCAGCAGAGGCGCCTACGAGCAGTACTTC. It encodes CATSRGAYEQYF.

The CDR3 region is CASSQGFINFGELFF. CDR3 DNA: TGCGCCAGCAGCCAAGGCTTCATTAATTTCGGGGAGCTGTTTTTT. V and J are TRBV4-3 and TRBJ2-2, with unresolved D. The germline V gene encodes CDR1 LGHNA and CDR2 YSLEER. The CDR3 sequence is 15 residues long. The V and J ends lost 1 base and 7 bases respectively, with 13 bases between them.

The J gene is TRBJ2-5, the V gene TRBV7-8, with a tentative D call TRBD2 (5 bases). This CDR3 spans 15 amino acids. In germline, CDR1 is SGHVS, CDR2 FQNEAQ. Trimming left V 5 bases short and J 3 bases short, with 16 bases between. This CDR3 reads CASSIGGEREETQYF. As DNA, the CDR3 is TGTGCCAGCAGCATAGGAGGCGAGCGAGAAGAGACCCAGTACTTC. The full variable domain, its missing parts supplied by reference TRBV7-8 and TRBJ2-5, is GAGVSQSPRYKVAKRGQDVALRCDPISGHVSLFWYQQALGQGPEFLTYFQNEAQLDKSGLPSDRFFAERPEGSVSTLKIQRTQQEDSAVYLCASSIGGEREETQYFGPGTRLLVL.

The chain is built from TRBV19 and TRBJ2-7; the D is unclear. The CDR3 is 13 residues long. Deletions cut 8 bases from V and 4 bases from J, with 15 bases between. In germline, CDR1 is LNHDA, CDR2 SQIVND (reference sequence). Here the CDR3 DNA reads TGTGCCAGTTCCCCGGATACACGATACGAGCAGTACTTC. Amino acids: CASSPDTRYEQYF. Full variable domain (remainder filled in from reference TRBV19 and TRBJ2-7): DGGITQSPKYLFRKEGQNVTLSCEQNLNHDAMYWYRQDPGQGLRLIYYSQIVNDFQKGDIAEGYSVSREKKESFPLTVTSAQKNPTAFYLCASSPDTRYEQYFGPGTRLTVT.

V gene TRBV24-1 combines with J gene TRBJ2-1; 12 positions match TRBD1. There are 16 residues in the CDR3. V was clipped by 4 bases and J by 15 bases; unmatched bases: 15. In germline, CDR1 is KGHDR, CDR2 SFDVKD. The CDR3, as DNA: TGTGCCACCAGTGACCCGGGGGGACAGGGGGCGCGTAATCTGTTCTTC. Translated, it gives CATSDPGGQGARNLFF.

Written as DNA, the CDR3 is TGTGCCAGCAGCTTGACCTCGGGGGTAGGTGAAAAACTGTTTTTT. It translates to CASSLTSGVGEKLFF. The chain links TRBV5-5 to TRBJ1-4, with D maybe TRBD1 (5 bases). Per the germline V gene, CDR1 is SGHKS and CDR2 is YYEKEE (reference sequence). V gave up 1 base and J gave up 7 bases, with 14 bases separating them. The CDR3 has 15 residues. The full variable domain, its missing parts supplied by reference TRBV5-5 and TRBJ1-4, is DAGVTQSPTHLIKTRGQQVTLRCSPISGHKSVSWYQQVLGQGPQFIFQYYEKEERGRGNFPDRFSARQFPNYSSELNVNALLLGDSALYLCASSLTSGVGEKLFFGSGTQLSVL.

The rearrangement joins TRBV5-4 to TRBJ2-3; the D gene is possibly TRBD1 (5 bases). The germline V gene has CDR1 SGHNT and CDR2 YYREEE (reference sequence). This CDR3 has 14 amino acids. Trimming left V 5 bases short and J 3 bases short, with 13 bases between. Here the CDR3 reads CASRPSGATDTQYF. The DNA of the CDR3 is TGTGCCAGCAGACCCAGTGGGGCGACAGATACGCAGTATTTT.

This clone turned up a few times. For the CDR3, the DNA is TGCAGTGCTAGTGGGACTAGCGACACCGGGGAGCTGTTTTTT. As protein: CSASGTSDTGELFF. The genes are TRBV20-1 and TRBJ2-2; 10 bases fit TRBD2. The germline V gene encodes CDR1 DFQATT and CDR2 SNEGSKA (reference sequence). Trimming removed 3 bases from V and 3 bases from J; junction bases left unmatched: 1. The CDR3 length is 14 residues.

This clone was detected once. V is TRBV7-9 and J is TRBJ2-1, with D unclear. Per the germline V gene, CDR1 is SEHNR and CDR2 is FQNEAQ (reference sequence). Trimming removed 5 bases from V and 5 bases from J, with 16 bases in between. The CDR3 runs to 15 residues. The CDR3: CASSHAAQPHNEQFF. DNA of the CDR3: TGTGCCAGCAGCCACGCAGCCCAGCCCCACAATGAGCAGTTCTTC.

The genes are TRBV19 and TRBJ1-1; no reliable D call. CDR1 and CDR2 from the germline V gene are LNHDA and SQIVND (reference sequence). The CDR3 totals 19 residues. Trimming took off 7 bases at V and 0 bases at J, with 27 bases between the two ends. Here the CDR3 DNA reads TGTGCCAGTACGTGGCGGGTGGGAACCCCCATTACCATGAACACTGAAGCTTTCTTT. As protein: CASTWRVGTPITMNTEAFF.

In DNA form, the CDR3 reads TGTGCCAGCAGTCCCCGAGGAGGGCTAGCCTTCACAGATACGCAGTATTTT. This codes for CASSPRGGLAFTDTQYF. This sequence joins TRBV27 and TRBJ2-3, with D perhaps matching TRBD2 (6 bases). Trimming removed 5 bases from V and 2 bases from J, with 20 bases in between. Germline CDR1 MNHEY, CDR2 SMNVEV (reference sequence). The length of the CDR3 is 17 residues.